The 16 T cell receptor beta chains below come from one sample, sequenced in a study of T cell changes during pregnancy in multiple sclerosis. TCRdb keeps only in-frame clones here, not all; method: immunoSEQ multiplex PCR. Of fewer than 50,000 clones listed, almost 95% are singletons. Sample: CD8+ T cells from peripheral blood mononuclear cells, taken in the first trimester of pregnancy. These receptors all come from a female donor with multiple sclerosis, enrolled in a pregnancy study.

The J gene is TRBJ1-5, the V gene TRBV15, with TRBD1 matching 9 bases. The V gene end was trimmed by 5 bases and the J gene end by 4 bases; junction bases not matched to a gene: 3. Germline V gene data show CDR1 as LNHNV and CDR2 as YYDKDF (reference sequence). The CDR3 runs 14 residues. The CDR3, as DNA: TGTGCCACCAGCCGGGACAGGGAGAATCAGCCCCAGCATTTT. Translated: CATSRDRENQPQHF.

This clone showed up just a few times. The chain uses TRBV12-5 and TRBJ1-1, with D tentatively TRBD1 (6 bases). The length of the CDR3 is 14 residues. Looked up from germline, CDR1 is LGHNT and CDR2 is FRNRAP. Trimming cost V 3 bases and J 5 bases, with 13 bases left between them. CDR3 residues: CASGLTGWGTEAFF. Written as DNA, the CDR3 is TGTGCTAGTGGTTTAACAGGGTGGGGGACTGAAGCTTTCTTT.

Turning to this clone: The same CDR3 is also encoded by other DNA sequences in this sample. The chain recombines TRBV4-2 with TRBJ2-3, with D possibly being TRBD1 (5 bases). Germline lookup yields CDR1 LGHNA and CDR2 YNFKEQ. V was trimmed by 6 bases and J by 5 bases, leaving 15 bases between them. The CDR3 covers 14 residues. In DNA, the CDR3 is TGTGCCAGCAGTCCGAAGGGGCTAGGAGATACGCAGTATTTT. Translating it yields CASSPKGLGDTQYF.

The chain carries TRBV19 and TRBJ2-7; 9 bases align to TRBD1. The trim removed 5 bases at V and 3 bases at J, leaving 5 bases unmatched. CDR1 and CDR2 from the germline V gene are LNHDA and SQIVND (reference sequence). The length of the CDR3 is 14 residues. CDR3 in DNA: TGTGCCAGTAGTGCGGGACAGGGCAGCTACGAGCAGTACTTC. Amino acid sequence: CASSAGQGSYEQYF.

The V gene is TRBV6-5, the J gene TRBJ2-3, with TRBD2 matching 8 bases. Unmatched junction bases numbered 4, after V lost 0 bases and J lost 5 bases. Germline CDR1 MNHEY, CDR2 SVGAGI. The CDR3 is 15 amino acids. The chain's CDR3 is CASSYSAGALDTQYF. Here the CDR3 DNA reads TGTGCCAGCAGTTACTCAGCGGGGGCTTTAGATACGCAGTATTTT.

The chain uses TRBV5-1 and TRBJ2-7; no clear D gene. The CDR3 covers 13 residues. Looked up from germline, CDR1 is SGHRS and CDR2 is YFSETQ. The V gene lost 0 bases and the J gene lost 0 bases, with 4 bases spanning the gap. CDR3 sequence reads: CASSLDGSYEQYF. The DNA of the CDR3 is TGCGCCAGCAGCTTGGACGGCTCCTACGAGCAGTACTTC.

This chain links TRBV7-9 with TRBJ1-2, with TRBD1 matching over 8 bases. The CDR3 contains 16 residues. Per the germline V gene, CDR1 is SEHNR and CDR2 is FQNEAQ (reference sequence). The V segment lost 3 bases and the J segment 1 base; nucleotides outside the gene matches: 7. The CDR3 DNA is TGTGCCAGCAGCTTTGGCGGACAGGGAGGTAACTATGGCTACACCTTC. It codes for CASSFGGQGGNYGYTF. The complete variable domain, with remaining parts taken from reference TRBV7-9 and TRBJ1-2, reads DTGVSQNPRHKITKRGQNVTFRCDPISEHNRLYWYRQTLGQGPEFLTYFQNEAQLEKSRLLSDRFSAERPKGSFSTLEIQRTEQGDSAMYLCASSFGGQGGNYGYTFGSGTRLTVV.

CDR3 nucleotide sequence: TGCGCCAGCAGCCAAGAGACGGACAACTACAATGAGCAGTTCTTC. It is translated as CASSQETDNYNEQFF. The chain joins TRBV4-1 to TRBJ2-1; D may be TRBD1 (5 bases). Trimming took 0 bases from V and 3 from J, leaving 9 bases between them. The germline V gene encodes CDR1 MGHRA and CDR2 YSYEKL. The CDR3 totals 15 residues.

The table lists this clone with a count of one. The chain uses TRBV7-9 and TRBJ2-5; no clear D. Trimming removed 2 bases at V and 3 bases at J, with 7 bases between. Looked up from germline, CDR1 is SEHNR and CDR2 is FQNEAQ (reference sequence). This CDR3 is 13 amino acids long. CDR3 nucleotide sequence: TGTGCCAGCAGCTTATCGCTAGAAGAGACCCAGTACTTC. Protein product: CASSLSLEETQYF.

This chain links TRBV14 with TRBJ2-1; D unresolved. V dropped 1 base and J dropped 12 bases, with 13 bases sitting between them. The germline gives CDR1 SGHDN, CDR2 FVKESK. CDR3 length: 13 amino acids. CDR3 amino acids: CASSQGPRLTQFF. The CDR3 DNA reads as TGTGCCAGCAGCCAAGGGCCTAGGCTTACGCAGTTCTTC.

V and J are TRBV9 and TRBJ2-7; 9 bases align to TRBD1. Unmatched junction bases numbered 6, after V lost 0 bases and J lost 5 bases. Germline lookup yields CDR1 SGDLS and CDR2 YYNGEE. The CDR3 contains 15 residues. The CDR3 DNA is TGTGCCAGCAGCGTAGGAGGGACAGGGAACGACGAGCAGTACTTC. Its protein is CASSVGGTGNDEQYF.

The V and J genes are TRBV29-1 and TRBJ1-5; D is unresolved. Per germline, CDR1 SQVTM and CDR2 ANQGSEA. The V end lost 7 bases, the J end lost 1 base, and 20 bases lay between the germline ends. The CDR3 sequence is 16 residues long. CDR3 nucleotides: TGCAGCGCTATCCTTACCGGGATGCCAAGCAATCAGCCCCAGCATTTT. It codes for CSAILTGMPSNQPQHF.

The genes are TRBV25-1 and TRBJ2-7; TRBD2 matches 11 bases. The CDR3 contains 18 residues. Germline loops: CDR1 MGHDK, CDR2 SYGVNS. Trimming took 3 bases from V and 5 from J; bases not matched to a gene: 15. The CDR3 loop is CASSDIGASGGKGDEQYF. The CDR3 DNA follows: TGTGCCAGCAGTGATATAGGGGCTAGCGGGGGGAAAGGTGACGAGCAGTACTTC.

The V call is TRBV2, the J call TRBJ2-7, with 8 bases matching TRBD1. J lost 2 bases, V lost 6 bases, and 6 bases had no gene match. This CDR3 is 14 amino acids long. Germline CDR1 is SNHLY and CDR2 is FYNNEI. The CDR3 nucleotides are TGTGCCAGCAGCCCCTTGGACAGGGCCTACGAGCAGTACTTC. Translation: CASSPLDRAYEQYF.

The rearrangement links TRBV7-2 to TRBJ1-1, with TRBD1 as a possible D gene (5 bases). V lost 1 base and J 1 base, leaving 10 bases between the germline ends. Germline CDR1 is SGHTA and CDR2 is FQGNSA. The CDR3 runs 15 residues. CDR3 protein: CASSLGTRGNTEAFF. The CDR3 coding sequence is TGTGCCAGCAGCTTAGGAACAAGGGGGAACACTGAAGCTTTCTTT.

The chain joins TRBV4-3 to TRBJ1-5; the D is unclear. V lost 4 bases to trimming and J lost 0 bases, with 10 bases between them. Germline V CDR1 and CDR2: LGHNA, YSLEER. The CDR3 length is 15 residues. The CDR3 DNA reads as TGCGCCAGCAGCCTCAGCGCGGGTAGCAATCAGCCCCAGCATTTT. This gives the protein CASSLSAGSNQPQHF.